Included here is one T cell receptor (beta chain) sequence, with context. This record belongs to a study of OX40 agonist ivuxolimab in advanced cancers. The assay was immunoSEQ multiplex PCR, and TCRdb's table has in-frame clones only and misses some. The sample has 80,000 or so clones; over 75% are singletons. The clonotype was recovered from an adult with an advanced solid tumor such as melanoma, head and neck, liver or kidney cancer. This specimen was CD4+ or CD8+ T cells sorted from blood, taken in a trial of the OX40 agonist ivuxolimab.

The CDR3 sequence: CASSLGGNSNQPQHF. As DNA, the CDR3 is TGCGCCAGCAGCTTGGGAGGGAATAGCAATCAGCCCCAGCATTTT. V is TRBV5-1 and J is TRBJ1-5; D is unclear. CDR3 length equals 15 residues. V was cut by 0 bases and J by 0 bases, with 7 bases left in between. Germline CDR1 SGHRS, CDR2 YFSETQ.